This T cell receptor (beta chain) comes out of a study of cytomegalovirus exposure and HLA in healthy donors. It was with 60 Vbeta and 13 Jbeta primers that the PCR ran. Sequencing was performed with immunoSEQ multiplex PCR; in TCRdb, only in-frame clones are kept and a portion is missing. The table has about 130,000 clones, 80% to 85% seen once. The CDR3 consists of 15 residues. V was clipped by 4 bases and J by 6 bases; unmatched bases: 12. CDR1 and CDR2 from the germline V gene are SGHNT and YYREEE (reference sequence). The chain couples TRBV5-4 to TRBJ2-7; 8 bases align to TRBD2. Specimen: PBMCs. The sequence came from a boy aged 10-17 years in good health and CMV-seronegative. This chain's CDR3 is CASSLRGLGGIEQYF. CDR3 DNA sequence: TGTGCCAGCAGCCTAAGGGGACTAGGGGGTATCGAGCAGTACTTC.